The 17 T cell receptor beta chains below were found in one sample sequenced in a study of multiple sclerosis patients with progressive multifocal leukoencephalopathy. Here immunoSEQ multiplex PCR was the method, and the copy in TCRdb shows in-frame clones only, minus some. The sample carries about 32,000 clones, approximately 90% recorded once. The time point denotes: time of PML onset. This sample comprised PBMCs, obtained from a patient treated with natalizumab. The receptors were gathered from a middle-aged woman with progressive multifocal leukoencephalopathy.

The genes are TRBV11-2 and TRBJ2-7; 9 bases line up with TRBD1. The CDR3 has 15 amino acids. The V gene's germline CDR1 is SGHAT and CDR2 FQNNGV. V shed 4 bases, J shed 0 bases, and the junction held 4 bases outside the gene matches. As DNA, the CDR3 is TGTGCCAGCAGCTCCTGGGACAGGGTCTCCTACGAGCAGTACTTC. It is translated as CASSSWDRVSYEQYF.

This rearrangement joins TRBV6-1 to TRBJ2-1; possibly TRBD2 for D (5 bases). The CDR3 is 14 residues long. Germline CDR1 and CDR2: MNHNS and SASEGT. V was trimmed by 5 bases and J by 6 bases, leaving 14 bases between them. This chain's CDR3 is CASSSDWNLNEQFF. The CDR3 DNA sequence: TGTGCCAGCAGTTCGGACTGGAATCTCAATGAGCAGTTCTTC.

V is TRBV18 and J is TRBJ2-2; D is possibly TRBD1 (6 bases). The V gene's germline CDR1 is KGHSH and CDR2 LQKENI. The CDR3 covers 16 residues. The germline V and J ends were trimmed by 3 bases and 0 bases, with 11 bases remaining between them. The CDR3 DNA follows: TGTGCCAGCTCACCTCGGACAGTCGCGAACACCGGGGAGCTGTTTTTT. The encoded protein is CASSPRTVANTGELFF.

The rearrangement joins TRBV7-2 to TRBJ2-7; the D is unclear. The germline gives CDR1 SGHTA, CDR2 FQGNSA. V was clipped by 4 bases and J by 2 bases, with 6 bases between them. The CDR3 length is 12 residues. CDR3 DNA: TGTGCCAGCAGCTCTATGACCTACGAGCAGTACTTC. This translates into CASSSMTYEQYF.

In nucleotides, the CDR3 is TGCGCCAGCAGTGCGCCCAGGGACGAGCAGTTCTTC. Translating gives CASSAPRDEQFF. The J gene is TRBJ2-1, the V gene TRBV10-1; D possibly matches TRBD1 or TRBD2 (5 bases each). Germline V gene lookup returns CDR1 WNHNN and CDR2 SYGVQD (reference sequence). The CDR3 loop spans 12 amino acids. Trimming pared 4 bases from V and 10 bases from J, leaving 11 bases between.

Remarks on this clone: The same CDR3 can be traced to other DNA sequences in this sample. This chain links TRBV4-3 with TRBJ2-7, with a tentative D call TRBD1 (5 bases). Germline-derived CDR1 and CDR2 are LGHNA and YSLEER. CDR3 size: 16 residues. V lost 0 bases, J lost 1 base, and 13 bases lay in between. This chain's CDR3 is CASSQDHRGRSYEQYF. Here the CDR3 DNA reads TGCGCCAGCAGCCAAGATCATAGGGGTCGGTCCTACGAGCAGTACTTC.

This clone has just one count. The chain joins TRBV19 to TRBJ2-3; 11 nucleotides align to TRBD1. Germline loops: CDR1 LNHDA, CDR2 SQIVND (reference sequence). Trimming at V came to 3 bases and at J to 3 bases, leaving 2 bases not matched to a gene. The CDR3 consists of 15 residues. CDR3 loop: CASSIGQGATDTQYF. The CDR3 bases are TGTGCCAGTAGTATCGGACAGGGGGCAACAGATACGCAGTATTTT.

This clone appeared a single time. The chain links TRBV4-3 to TRBJ2-3; no firm D call. The CDR3 has 16 amino acids. Germline V gene lookup returns CDR1 LGHNA and CDR2 YSLEER. V lost 0 bases and J lost 4, with 14 bases in between. CDR3 in DNA: TGCGCCAGCAGCCAAGATACGGCAGGCGGAGCAGATACGCAGTATTTT. Amino acids: CASSQDTAGGADTQYF.

Here the CDR3 DNA reads TGTGCCAGTAGGGGAGGACGCGCGGGAGGCCGACAGGAGCAGTTCTTC. It encodes CASRGGRAGGRQEQFF. The genes are TRBV19 and TRBJ2-1; 8 nucleotides agree with TRBD2. Germline trimming cut 6 bases from V and 10 bases from J; bases unmatched to any gene: 17. The CDR3 runs 16 residues. Germline V gene lookup returns CDR1 LNHDA and CDR2 SQIVND (reference sequence). The variable domain in full, completed from reference TRBV19 and TRBJ2-1, reads DGGITQSPKYLFRKEGQNVTLSCEQNLNHDAMYWYRQDPGQGLRLIYYSQIVNDFQKGDIAEGYSVSREKKESFPLTVTSAQKNPTAFYLCASRGGRAGGRQEQFFGPGTRLTVL.

The chain employs TRBV4-1 and TRBJ2-1; 13 bases map to TRBD2. J gave up 6 bases and V 4 bases, and 6 bases lay outside the gene matches. CDR1 MGHRA and CDR2 YSYEKL come from the germline V gene. The CDR3 is 16 amino acids. The CDR3 nucleotides read TGCGCCAGCAGCCGAGGACTAGCGGGAGAGGGCAATGAGCAGTTCTTC. Amino acids: CASSRGLAGEGNEQFF.

V is TRBV30 and J is TRBJ2-1; no definite D call. V lost 2 bases, J lost 7 bases, and 21 bases lay in between. CDR3 length: 16 residues. Germline-derived CDR1 and CDR2 are GTSNPN and SVGIG (reference sequence). CDR3 in DNA: TGTGCCTGGAGTACAATGAACTCTAACTTAGGGAATGAGCAGTTCTTC. Residues: CAWSTMNSNLGNEQFF.

The rearrangement uses TRBV12-5 and TRBJ2-7; no reliable D call. Germline CDR1 reads LGHNT; CDR2 reads FRNRAP. V dropped 2 bases and J dropped 0 bases, with 8 bases sitting between them. There are 14 residues in the CDR3. CDR3 in DNA: TGTGCTAGTGGTTTGCGGCTGAGCTCCTACGAGCAGTACTTC. As protein: CASGLRLSSYEQYF.

The chain links TRBV21-1 to TRBJ2-7; no check of the table's D call, TRBD2, against the DNA was made. TRBV21-1 constitutes a pseudogene. There are 18 residues in the CDR3. The CDR3 nucleotides read TGTGCCAGCATATCAAAGAGGGCTGTAGCGGGAGGGCCGGACGAGCAGTACTTC. Translated, it gives CASISKRAVAGGPDEQYF.

The chain employs TRBV7-3 and TRBJ2-1; D may be TRBD1 or TRBD2 (5 bases each). V shed 4 bases and J shed 6 bases, with 16 bases lying between them. The CDR3 has 15 amino acids. Germline CDR1 reads SGHTA; CDR2 reads FQGTGA. CDR3 protein: CASSSEGLGSNEQFF. CDR3 coding DNA: TGTGCCAGCAGCTCAGAGGGGCTCGGATCCAATGAGCAGTTCTTC.

The chain couples TRBV19 to TRBJ2-7; D is tentatively TRBD1 or TRBD2 (5 bases each). The CDR3 spans 15 residues. Trimming pared 3 bases from V and 2 bases from J, leaving 14 bases between. CDR1 is LNHDA, CDR2 SQIVND, per germline (reference sequence). In DNA form, the CDR3 reads TGTGCCAGTAGTATTGGCTCGGGACCAACCTACGAGCAGTACTTC. Amino acid sequence: CASSIGSGPTYEQYF. Full variable domain (remainder filled in from reference TRBV19 and TRBJ2-7): DGGITQSPKYLFRKEGQNVTLSCEQNLNHDAMYWYRQDPGQGLRLIYYSQIVNDFQKGDIAEGYSVSREKKESFPLTVTSAQKNPTAFYLCASSIGSGPTYEQYFGPGTRLTVT.

CDR3 nucleotide sequence: TGTGCTAGTGGTTTGGTACCTACAGGGACCACTGAAGCTTTCTTT. This gives the protein CASGLVPTGTTEAFF. The chain couples TRBV12-5 to TRBJ1-1, with D perhaps matching TRBD1 (6 bases). The CDR3 contains 15 residues. The V and J ends lost 0 bases and 4 bases respectively, with 12 bases between them. Per the germline V gene, CDR1 is LGHNT and CDR2 is FRNRAP.

The chain has TRBV6-4 and TRBJ2-2; D is possibly TRBD1 (5 bases). Trimming took 0 bases from V and 6 from J, leaving 8 bases between them. The CDR3 runs to 14 residues. The germline gives CDR1 MRHNA, CDR2 SNTAGT. In DNA, the CDR3 is TGTGCCAGCAGTGACTCTGGGGCTGCCGGGGAGCTGTTTTTT. It translates to CASSDSGAAGELFF.